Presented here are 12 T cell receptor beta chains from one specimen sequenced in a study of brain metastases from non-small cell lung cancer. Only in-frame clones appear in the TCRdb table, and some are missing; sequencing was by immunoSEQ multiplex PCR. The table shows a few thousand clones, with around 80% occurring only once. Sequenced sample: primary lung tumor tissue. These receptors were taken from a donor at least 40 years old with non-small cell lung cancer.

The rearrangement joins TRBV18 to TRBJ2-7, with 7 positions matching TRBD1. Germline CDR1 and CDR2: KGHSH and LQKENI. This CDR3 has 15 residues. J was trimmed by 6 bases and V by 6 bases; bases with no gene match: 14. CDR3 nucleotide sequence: TGTGCCAGCTCCCTATTCGACAGGGTGGAGAGCGAGCAGTACTTC. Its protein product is CASSLFDRVESEQYF.

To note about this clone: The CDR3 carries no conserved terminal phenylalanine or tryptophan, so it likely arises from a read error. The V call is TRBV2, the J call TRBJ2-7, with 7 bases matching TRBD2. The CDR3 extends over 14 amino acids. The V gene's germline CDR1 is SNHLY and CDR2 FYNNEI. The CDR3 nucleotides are TGTACCAGCAAGGGAGGGGCCGCCTCCTACGAGCAGTACATC. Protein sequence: CTSKGGAASYEQYI.

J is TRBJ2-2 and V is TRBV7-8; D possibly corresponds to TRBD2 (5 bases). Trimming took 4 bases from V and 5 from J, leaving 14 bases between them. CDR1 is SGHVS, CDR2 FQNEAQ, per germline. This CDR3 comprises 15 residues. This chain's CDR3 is CASSSPSKGTGELFF. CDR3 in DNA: TGTGCCAGCAGCTCGCCTAGCAAGGGAACCGGGGAGCTGTTTTTT.

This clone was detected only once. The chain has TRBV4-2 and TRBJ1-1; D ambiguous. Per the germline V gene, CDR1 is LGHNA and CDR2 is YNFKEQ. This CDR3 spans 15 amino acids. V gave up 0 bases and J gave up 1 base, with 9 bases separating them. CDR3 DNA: TGTGCCAGCAGCCAAGAGAGACTCCGGAACACTGAAGCTTTCTTT. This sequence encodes CASSQERLRNTEAFF.

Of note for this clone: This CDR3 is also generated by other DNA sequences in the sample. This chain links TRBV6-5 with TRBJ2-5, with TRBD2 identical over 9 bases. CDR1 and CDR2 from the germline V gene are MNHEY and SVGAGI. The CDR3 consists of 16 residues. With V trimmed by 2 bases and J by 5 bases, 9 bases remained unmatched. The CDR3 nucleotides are TGTGCCAGCAGTTACGGGGTAGCGGGGGCCCGGGAGACCCAGTACTTC. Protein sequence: CASSYGVAGARETQYF.

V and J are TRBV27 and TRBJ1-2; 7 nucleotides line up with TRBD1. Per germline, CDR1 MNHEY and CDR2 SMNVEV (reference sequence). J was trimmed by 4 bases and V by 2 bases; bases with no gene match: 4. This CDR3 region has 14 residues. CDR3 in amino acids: CASSLGGQPYGYTF. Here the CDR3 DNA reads TGTGCCAGCAGTTTAGGGGGACAGCCCTATGGCTACACCTTC.

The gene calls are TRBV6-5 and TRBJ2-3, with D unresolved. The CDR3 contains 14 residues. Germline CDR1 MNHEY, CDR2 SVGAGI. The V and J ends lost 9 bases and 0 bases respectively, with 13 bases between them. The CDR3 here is CASSPDFSTDTQYF. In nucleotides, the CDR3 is TGTGCCAGTAGTCCGGATTTTAGCACAGATACGCAGTATTTT.

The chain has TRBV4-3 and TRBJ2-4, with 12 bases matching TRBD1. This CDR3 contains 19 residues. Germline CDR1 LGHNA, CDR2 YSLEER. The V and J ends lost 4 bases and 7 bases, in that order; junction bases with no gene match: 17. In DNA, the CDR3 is TGCGCCAGCAGCCCGACGGTCCGGGGACAGGGGGCGCATAAGAACATTCAGTACTTC. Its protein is CASSPTVRGQGAHKNIQYF.

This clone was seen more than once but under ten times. The CDR3, as DNA: TGTGCCTGCTCTCAAGGGGTTCCCTCCTACAATGAGCAGTTCTTC. It encodes CACSQGVPSYNEQFF. The genes are TRBV19 and TRBJ2-1; tentatively, D is TRBD1 (5 bases). The CDR3 length is 15 residues. Trimming cost V 11 bases and J 0 bases, with 17 bases left between them. Germline CDR1 reads LNHDA; CDR2 reads SQIVND (reference sequence).

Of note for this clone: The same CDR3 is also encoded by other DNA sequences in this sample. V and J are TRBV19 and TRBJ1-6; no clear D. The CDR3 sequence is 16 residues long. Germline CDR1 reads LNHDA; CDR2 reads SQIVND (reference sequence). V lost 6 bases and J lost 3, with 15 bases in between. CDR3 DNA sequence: TGTGCCAGTAGGGGCGATGGGCAGAACTATAATTCACCCCTCCACTTT. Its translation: CASRGDGQNYNSPLHF.

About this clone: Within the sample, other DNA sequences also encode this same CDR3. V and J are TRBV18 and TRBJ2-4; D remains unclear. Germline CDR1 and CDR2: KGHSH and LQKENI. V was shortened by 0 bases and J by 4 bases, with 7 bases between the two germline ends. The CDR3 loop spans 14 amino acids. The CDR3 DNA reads TGTGCCAGCTCACCACCCAGTACAAAAAACATTCAGTACTTC. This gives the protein CASSPPSTKNIQYF.

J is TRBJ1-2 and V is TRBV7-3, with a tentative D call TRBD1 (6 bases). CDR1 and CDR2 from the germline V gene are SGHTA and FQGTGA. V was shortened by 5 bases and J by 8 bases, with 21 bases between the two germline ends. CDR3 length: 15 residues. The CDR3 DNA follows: TGTGCCAGCAGCCCCGTTGGGGGCGACGAGGGAGGCTACACCTTC. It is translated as CASSPVGGDEGGYTF.